One sample yielded the 23 T cell receptor beta chains listed below, sequenced in a study of blood T cells in healthy people across ages. PCR was performed a second time for about 6 to 11 cycles using a sample-barcoded 5' primer and a J-beta primer mix. TCRdb called the 5' RACE reads again in MiXCR, with one record for every CDR3 protein. The sample lists approximately 1.5 million distinct CDR3 sequences, roughly 30% occurring once. Sequences were obtained from blood. The receptors were sampled from a woman younger than 45 in good health.

The chain carries TRBV5-1 and TRBJ1-1, with D maybe TRBD1 (6 bases). V lost 4 bases, J lost 3 bases, and 13 bases lay in between. CDR1 SGHRS and CDR2 YFSETQ come from the germline V gene. The CDR3 has 14 residues. CDR3 coding DNA: TGCGCCAGCAGCCGCGGGGGGGCGGACACTGAAGCTTTCTTT. Translated: CASSRGGADTEAFF.

This clonotype occurred a few times. The V gene is TRBV5-8, the J gene TRBJ2-5, with TRBD1 matching 8 bases. The ends lost 6 bases at V and 2 bases at J; junction bases unmatched: 9. CDR3 length: 15 residues. CDR1 SGHTS and CDR2 YDEGEE come from the germline V gene. For the CDR3, the DNA is TGTGCCAGCACCCCTGGCGACAGGGGTCAAGAGACCCAGTACTTC. Translating gives CASTPGDRGQETQYF.

In this sample, this clonotype turned up many times. V usage is TRBV18 and J usage is TRBJ1-2; 7 bases map to TRBD1. The CDR3 is 13 residues long. With V trimmed by 8 bases and J by 3 bases, 6 bases remained unmatched. Germline CDR1 is KGHSH and CDR2 is LQKENI. CDR3 DNA: TGTGCCAGCAGCCCTGGACAGGACTATGGCTACACCTTC. Protein sequence: CASSPGQDYGYTF.

This clonotype was seen a single time. This chain connects TRBV30 to TRBJ1-1; D gene unclear. The CDR3 runs to 13 residues. Germline CDR1 is GTSNPN and CDR2 is SVGIG (reference sequence). V lost 3 bases to trimming and J lost 1 base, with 9 bases between them. CDR3 DNA: TGTGCCTGGAGGGAGAGAGGGAACACTGAAGCTTTCTTT. As protein: CAWRERGNTEAFF.

The rearrangement links TRBV2 to TRBJ2-7; 7 bases are a match to TRBD2. Germline loops: CDR1 SNHLY, CDR2 FYNNEI. The CDR3 consists of 16 residues. V shed 3 bases and J 0 bases; nucleotides not matched to a gene: 8. CDR3 amino acids: CASSDIGGSISYEQYF. The CDR3 DNA follows: TGTGCCAGCAGTGATATCGGCGGGAGTATCTCCTACGAGCAGTACTTC.

With regard to this clonotype: It may be a read error: a sequence one base away is much more abundant. The V and J genes are TRBV4-1 and TRBJ2-5, with D possibly matching TRBD1 (6 bases). The DNA end is more similar to TRBJ2-7, so the J call may be wrong. CDR1 is MGHRA, CDR2 YSYEKL, per germline. The CDR3 has 15 residues. The CDR3 bases are TGCGCCAGCAGCCAGGGGGCCCATAGGATCGACGAGCAGTACTTC. Its translation: CASSQGAHRIDEQYF.

About this clonotype itself: Relative to the germline gene, one junction end is altered; a read error may explain this. This chain joins TRBV20-1 and TRBJ1-1, with a tentative D call TRBD1 (6 bases). The CDR3 extends over 14 amino acids. Germline lookup yields CDR1 DFQATT and CDR2 SNEGSKA (reference sequence). This CDR3 reads CSARVGQQNTEAFF. DNA of the CDR3: TGCAGCGCTAGAGTTGGACAGCAGAACACTGAAGCTTTCTTT.

This clonotype was seen at least ten times. The chain links TRBV6-5 to TRBJ2-1; D is possibly TRBD1 or TRBD2 (6 bases each). Germline-derived CDR1 and CDR2 are MNHEY and SVGAGI. The ends were cut back, 2 bases at V and 5 bases at J, with 25 bases in the middle. CDR3 length equals 19 residues. CDR3 protein: CASSYPKGGGWGANNEQFF. The CDR3 DNA reads TGTGCCAGCAGTTACCCTAAAGGTGGTGGATGGGGGGCAAACAATGAGCAGTTCTTC.

This clonotype was seen ten or more times. The chain links TRBV12-3 or TRBV12-4 to TRBJ2-7; 11 bases map to TRBD2. Unmatched junction bases numbered 2, after V lost 2 bases and J lost 2 bases. This CDR3 region has 15 residues. The CDR3 nucleotides read TGTGCCAGCAGTTTACGACTAGCGGGAACCTACGAGCAGTACTTC. Translating gives CASSLRLAGTYEQYF.

The genes are TRBV4-1 and TRBJ1-6, with D perhaps matching TRBD1 (5 bases). V was pared by 0 bases and J by 12 bases, with 18 bases between. Germline-derived CDR1 and CDR2 are MGHRA and YSYEKL. The CDR3 spans 16 residues. This chain's CDR3 is CASSQDNTRVRGPLHF. The CDR3 coding sequence is TGCGCCAGCAGCCAAGATAATACGCGGGTTAGGGGACCCCTCCACTTT.

At least ten counts were recorded for this clonotype. V gene TRBV7-6 combines with J gene TRBJ1-6; TRBD1 aligns across 8 bases. Germline V gives CDR1 SGHVS, CDR2 FNYEAQ. The length of the CDR3 is 18 residues. Trimming took 5 bases from V and 7 from J; bases not matched to a gene: 16. CDR3 amino acids: CASSTAVIGQGWNSPLHF. As DNA, the CDR3 is TGTGCCAGCAGCACAGCCGTGATCGGACAGGGATGGAATTCACCCCTCCACTTT.

There are many counts of this clonotype. This chain's CDR3 is CASSLASGPLNTEAFF. The CDR3 DNA is TGTGCCAGCAGCTTAGCGTCAGGGCCCCTGAACACTGAAGCTTTCTTT. The chain employs TRBV7-2 and TRBJ1-1, with a weak D call TRBD1 (5 bases). V was cut by 0 bases and J by 0 bases, with 11 bases left in between. The germline CDR1 and CDR2 sequences are SGHTA and FQGNSA. This CDR3 is 16 amino acids long.

This chain uses TRBV3-1 with TRBJ2-3; no clear D gene. Trimming shortened V by 0 bases and J by 1 base, and 11 bases separated the two germline ends. CDR1 and CDR2 from the germline V gene are LGHDT and YNNKEL (reference sequence). CDR3 length: 16 amino acids. The CDR3 DNA reads TGTGCCAGCAGCCAAGAGAAGCTCTTACGCACAGATACGCAGTATTTT. Its translation: CASSQEKLLRTDTQYF.

For this clonotype: Germline and junction disagree at one end, which may indicate a read error. In DNA, the CDR3 is TGTGCCAGCAGCTCCCGCCGGGCGGCTACCTACAATGAACAGTTCTTC. This encodes CASSSRRAATYNEQFF. The V call is TRBV7-8, the J call TRBJ2-1, with no clear D. This CDR3 spans 16 amino acids. The V gene's germline CDR1 is SGHVS and CDR2 FQNEAQ.

The sample holds a few counts of this clonotype. The chain joins TRBV10-2 to TRBJ2-1; D not resolved. V was cut by 2 bases and J by 8 bases, with 4 bases left in between. This CDR3 region has 11 residues. Germline V gene lookup returns CDR1 WSHSY and CDR2 SAAADI. The CDR3 reads CASSEMDEQFF. DNA of the CDR3: TGCGCCAGCAGTGAGATGGATGAGCAGTTCTTC.

CDR3 in amino acids: CAISRRGLQETQYF. The CDR3 DNA reads as TGTGCCATCAGTCGTCGGGGATTGCAAGAGACCCAGTACTTC. This sequence joins TRBV10-3 and TRBJ2-5; perhaps TRBD2 as D (5 bases). This CDR3 is 14 amino acids long. V was shortened by 5 bases and J by 2 bases, with 12 bases between the two germline ends. In germline, CDR1 is ENHRY, CDR2 SYGVKD.

In this sample, this clonotype turned up a few times. The chain has TRBV27 and TRBJ1-1, with a tentative D call TRBD1 (5 bases). From germline, CDR1 is MNHEY and CDR2 SMNVEV (reference sequence). This CDR3 has 16 amino acids. V lost 2 bases, J lost 0 bases, and 13 bases lay in between. The CDR3 loop is CASSLAGSLMNTEAFF. The DNA of the CDR3 is TGTGCCAGCAGTTTAGCAGGGAGCCTGATGAACACTGAAGCTTTCTTT.

The chain carries TRBV28 and TRBJ2-3; 7 bases map to TRBD2. This CDR3 spans 15 amino acids. Germline CDR1 reads MDHEN; CDR2 reads SYDVKM. The CDR3 region is CVTSATGKKGDTQYF. In DNA form, the CDR3 reads TGTGTCACTAGCGCGACGGGGAAGAAGGGAGATACGCAGTATTTT. Variable domain in full (rest from reference TRBV28 and TRBJ2-3): DVKVTQSSRYLVKRTGEKVFLECVQDMDHENMFWYRQDPGLGLRLIYFSYDVKMKEKGDIPEGYSVSREKKERFSLILESASTNQTSMYLCVTSATGKKGDTQYFGPGTRLTVL.

The CDR3 sequence is CSAPHPGLAVELDTQYF. Here the CDR3 DNA reads TGCAGTGCACCCCACCCGGGACTAGCGGTGGAGTTAGATACGCAGTATTTT. The chain couples TRBV20-1 to TRBJ2-3; 11 bases map to TRBD2. CDR1 and CDR2 (germline): DFQATT, SNEGSKA (reference sequence). Trimming removed 6 bases from V and 5 bases from J; junction bases left unmatched: 16. CDR3 size: 17 residues.

Notes on this clonotype: The junction does not match germline at one end; this may be a read error. The chain carries TRBV27 and TRBJ2-7, with 15 nucleotides matching TRBD2. CDR1 and CDR2 from the germline V gene are MNHEY and SMNVEV (reference sequence). This CDR3 spans 19 amino acids. CDR3 amino acids: CASSLSFGFRGLAGGEQYF. In DNA, the CDR3 is TGTGCCAGCAGCTTATCTTTCGGCTTTAGGGGACTAGCGGGAGGAGAGCAGTACTTC.

With regard to this clonotype: One end of the junction fails to match germline, which may point to a read error. The gene calls are TRBV5-1 and TRBJ2-1; 8 bases map to TRBD1. CDR3 size: 15 residues. In germline, CDR1 is SGHRS, CDR2 YFSETQ. CDR3 nucleotides: TGCGCCAGCAGCTTGGGCAGGGGGCGATACAATGGGCAGTTCTTC. It codes for CASSLGRGRYNGQFF.

The chain uses TRBV2 and TRBJ1-1; D ambiguous. Germline V CDR1 and CDR2: SNHLY, FYNNEI. This CDR3 is 13 amino acids long. V lost 7 bases to trimming and J lost 1 base, with 10 bases between them. This chain's CDR3 is CASTLSGNTEAFF. CDR3 in DNA: TGTGCCAGCACCCTGTCAGGGAACACTGAAGCTTTCTTT.

V usage is TRBV3-1 and J usage is TRBJ1-5; no definite D call. Trimming stripped 5 bases from V and 7 bases from J, with 12 bases between. Germline CDR1 reads LGHDT; CDR2 reads YNNKEL (reference sequence). The CDR3 covers 13 residues. CDR3 nucleotide sequence: TGTGCCAGCAGCTCGAAAGGGCGCCAGCCCCAGCATTTT. This codes for CASSSKGRQPQHF.